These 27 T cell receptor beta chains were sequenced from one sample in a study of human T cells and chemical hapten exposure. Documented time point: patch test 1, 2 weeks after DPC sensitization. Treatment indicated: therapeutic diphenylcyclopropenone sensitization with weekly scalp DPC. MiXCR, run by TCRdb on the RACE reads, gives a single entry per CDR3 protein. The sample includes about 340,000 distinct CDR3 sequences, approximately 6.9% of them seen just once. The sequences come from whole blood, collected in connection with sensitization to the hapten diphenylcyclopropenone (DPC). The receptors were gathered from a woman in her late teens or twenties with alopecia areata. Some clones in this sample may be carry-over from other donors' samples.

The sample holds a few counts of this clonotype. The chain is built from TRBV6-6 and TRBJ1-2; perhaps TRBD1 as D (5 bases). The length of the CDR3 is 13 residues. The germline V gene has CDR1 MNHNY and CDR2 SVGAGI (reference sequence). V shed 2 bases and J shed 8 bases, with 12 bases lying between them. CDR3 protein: CASSYRGGEGYTF. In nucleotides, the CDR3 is TGTGCCAGCAGTTACAGGGGAGGGGAAGGCTACACCTTC.

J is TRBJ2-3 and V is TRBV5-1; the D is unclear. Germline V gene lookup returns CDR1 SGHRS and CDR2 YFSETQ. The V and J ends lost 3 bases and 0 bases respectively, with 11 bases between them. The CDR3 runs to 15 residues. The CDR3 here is CASSSTTTSTDTQYF. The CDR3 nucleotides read TGCGCCAGCAGCTCAACGACAACTAGCACAGATACGCAGTATTTT.

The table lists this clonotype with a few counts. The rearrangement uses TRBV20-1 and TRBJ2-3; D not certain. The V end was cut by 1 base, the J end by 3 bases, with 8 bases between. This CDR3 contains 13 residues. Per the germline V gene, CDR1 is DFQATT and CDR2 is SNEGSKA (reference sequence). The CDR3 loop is CSARGVLTDTQYF. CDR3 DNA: TGCAGTGCTAGAGGCGTATTAACAGATACGCAGTATTTT.

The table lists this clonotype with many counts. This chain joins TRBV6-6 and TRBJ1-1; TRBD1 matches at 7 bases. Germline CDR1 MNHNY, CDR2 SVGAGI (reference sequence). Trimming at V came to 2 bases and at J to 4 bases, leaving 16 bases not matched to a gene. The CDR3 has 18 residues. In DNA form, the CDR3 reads TGTGCCAGCAGTTACCCGAACAAACAGGGGAGGACTGGCACTGAAGCTTTCTTT. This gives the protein CASSYPNKQGRTGTEAFF.

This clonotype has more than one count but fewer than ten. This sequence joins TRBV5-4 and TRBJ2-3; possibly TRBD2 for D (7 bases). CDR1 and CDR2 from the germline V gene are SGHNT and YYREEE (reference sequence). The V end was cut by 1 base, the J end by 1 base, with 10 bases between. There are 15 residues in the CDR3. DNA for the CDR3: TGTGCCAGCAGCTTGCGGGGGGCCCGCACAGATACGCAGTATTTT. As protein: CASSLRGARTDTQYF.

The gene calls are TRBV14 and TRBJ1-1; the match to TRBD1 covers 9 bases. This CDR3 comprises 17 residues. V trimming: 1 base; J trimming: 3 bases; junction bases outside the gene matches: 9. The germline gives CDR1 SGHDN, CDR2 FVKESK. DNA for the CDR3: TGTGCCAGCAGCCAAGGTCGGACAGGGGATTGGTACACTGAAGCTTTCTTT. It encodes CASSQGRTGDWYTEAFF.

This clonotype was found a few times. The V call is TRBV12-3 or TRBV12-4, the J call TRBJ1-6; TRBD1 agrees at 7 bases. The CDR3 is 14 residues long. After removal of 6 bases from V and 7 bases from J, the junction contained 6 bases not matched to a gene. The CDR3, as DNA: TGTGCCAGCAGGGACGGGACAGTAAATTCACCCCTCCACTTT. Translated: CASRDGTVNSPLHF.

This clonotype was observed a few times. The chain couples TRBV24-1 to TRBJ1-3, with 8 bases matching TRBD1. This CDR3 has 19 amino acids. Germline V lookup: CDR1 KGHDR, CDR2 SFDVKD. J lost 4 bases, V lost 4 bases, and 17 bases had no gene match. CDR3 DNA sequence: TGTGCCACCAGTGACCGCGTCCCGGGACAGGCTCGGTCAGGAAACACCATATATTTT. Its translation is CATSDRVPGQARSGNTIYF.

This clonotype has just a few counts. The CDR3: CSANILNTEAFF. CDR3 in DNA: TGCAGCGCCAATATACTGAACACTGAAGCTTTCTTT. V usage is TRBV29-1 and J usage is TRBJ1-1; D unclear. Trimming cost V 7 bases and J 0 bases, with 9 bases left between them. The CDR3 spans 12 residues. Germline V gene lookup returns CDR1 SQVTM and CDR2 ANQGSEA.

Here the CDR3 reads CASSYGSIAETQYF. CDR3 coding DNA: TGTGCCAGCAGTTACGGTTCGATTGCGGAGACCCAGTACTTC. This chain uses TRBV6-5 with TRBJ2-5; D unresolved. The germline gives CDR1 MNHEY, CDR2 SVGAGI. This CDR3 is built from 14 residues. The V end lost 2 bases, the J end lost 5 bases, and 12 bases lay between the germline ends.

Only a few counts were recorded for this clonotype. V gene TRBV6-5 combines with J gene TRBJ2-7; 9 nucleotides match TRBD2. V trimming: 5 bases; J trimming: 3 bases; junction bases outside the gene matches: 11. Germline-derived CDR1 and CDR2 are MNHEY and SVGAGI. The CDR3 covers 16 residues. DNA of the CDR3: TGTGCCAGCAGTACCCTTTCTAGCGGGGTTAACTACGAGCAGTACTTC. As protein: CASSTLSSGVNYEQYF.

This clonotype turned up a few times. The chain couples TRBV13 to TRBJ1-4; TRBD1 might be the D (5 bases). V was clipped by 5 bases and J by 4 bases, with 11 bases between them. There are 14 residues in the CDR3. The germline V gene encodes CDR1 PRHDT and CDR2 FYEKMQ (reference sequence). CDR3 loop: CASSRTTFNEKLFF. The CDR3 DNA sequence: TGTGCCAGCAGCAGGACAACTTTTAATGAAAAACTGTTTTTT.

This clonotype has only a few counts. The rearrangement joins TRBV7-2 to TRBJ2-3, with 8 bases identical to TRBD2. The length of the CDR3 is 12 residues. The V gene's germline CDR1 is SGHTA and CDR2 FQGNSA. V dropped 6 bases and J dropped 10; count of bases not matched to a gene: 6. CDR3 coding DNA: TGTGCCAGCAGTTCCCCGGGACTAGCGCAGTATTTT. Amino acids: CASSSPGLAQYF.

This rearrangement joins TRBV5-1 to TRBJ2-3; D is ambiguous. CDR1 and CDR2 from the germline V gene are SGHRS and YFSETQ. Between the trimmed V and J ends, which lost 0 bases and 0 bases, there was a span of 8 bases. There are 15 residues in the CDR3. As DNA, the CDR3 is TGCGCCAGCAGCTTGGCTGACCCGAGCACAGATACGCAGTATTTT. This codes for CASSLADPSTDTQYF.

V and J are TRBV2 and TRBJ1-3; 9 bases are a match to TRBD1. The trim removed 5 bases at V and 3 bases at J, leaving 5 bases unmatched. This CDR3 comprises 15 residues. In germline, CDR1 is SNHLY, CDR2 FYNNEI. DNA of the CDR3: TGTGCCAGCAGTTTGGACAGGGGATATGGAAACACCATATATTTT. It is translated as CASSLDRGYGNTIYF.

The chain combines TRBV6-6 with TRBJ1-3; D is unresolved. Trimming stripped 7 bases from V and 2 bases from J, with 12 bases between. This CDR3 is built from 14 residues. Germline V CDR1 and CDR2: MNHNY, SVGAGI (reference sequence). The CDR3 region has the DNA TGTGCCAGCAAAAAAGGAGAGACTGGAAACACCATATATTTT. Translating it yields CASKKGETGNTIYF.

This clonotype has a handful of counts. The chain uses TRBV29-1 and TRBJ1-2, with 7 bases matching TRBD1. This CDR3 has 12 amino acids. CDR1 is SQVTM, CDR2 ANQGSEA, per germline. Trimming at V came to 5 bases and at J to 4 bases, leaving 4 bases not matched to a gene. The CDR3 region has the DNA TGCAGCGTTTTACAGGGGAGCTATGGCTACACCTTC. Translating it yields CSVLQGSYGYTF.

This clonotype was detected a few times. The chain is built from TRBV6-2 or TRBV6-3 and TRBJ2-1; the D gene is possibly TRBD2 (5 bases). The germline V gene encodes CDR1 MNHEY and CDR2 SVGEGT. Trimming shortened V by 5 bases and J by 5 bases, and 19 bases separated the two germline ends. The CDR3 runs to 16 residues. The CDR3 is CASSGITSSTHNEQFF. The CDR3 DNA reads TGTGCCAGCAGTGGAATCACTAGTTCTACACACAATGAGCAGTTCTTC.

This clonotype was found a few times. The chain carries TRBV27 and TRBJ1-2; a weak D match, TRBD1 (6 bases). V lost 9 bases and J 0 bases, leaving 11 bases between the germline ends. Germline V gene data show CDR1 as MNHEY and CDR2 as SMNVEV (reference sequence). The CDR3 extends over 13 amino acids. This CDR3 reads CASRDNTNYGYTF. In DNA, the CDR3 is TGTGCCAGTAGGGACAACACTAACTATGGCTACACCTTC.

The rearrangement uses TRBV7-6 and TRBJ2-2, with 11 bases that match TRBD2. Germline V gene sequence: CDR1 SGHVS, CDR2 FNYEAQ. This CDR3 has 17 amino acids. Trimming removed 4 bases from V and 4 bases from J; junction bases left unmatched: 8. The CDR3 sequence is CASSWIAGGPVTGELFF. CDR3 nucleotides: TGTGCCAGCAGCTGGATAGCGGGGGGGCCGGTCACCGGGGAGCTGTTTTTT.

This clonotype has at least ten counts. The CDR3: CASSPRDRGSSGANVLTF. The DNA of the CDR3 is TGTGCCAGCAGTCCCCGGGACAGGGGGTCATCTGGGGCCAACGTCCTGACTTTC. This rearrangement joins TRBV6-6 to TRBJ2-6, with 11 bases that match TRBD1. Looked up from germline, CDR1 is MNHNY and CDR2 is SVGAGI (reference sequence). There are 18 residues in the CDR3. Germline trimming cut 5 bases from V and 1 base from J; bases unmatched to any gene: 7.

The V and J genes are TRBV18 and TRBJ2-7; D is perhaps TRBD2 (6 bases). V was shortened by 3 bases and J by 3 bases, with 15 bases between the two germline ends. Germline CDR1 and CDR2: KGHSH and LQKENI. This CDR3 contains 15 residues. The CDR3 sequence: CASSPRDGESYEQYF. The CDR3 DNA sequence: TGTGCCAGCTCACCGCGGGACGGGGAAAGCTACGAGCAGTACTTC.

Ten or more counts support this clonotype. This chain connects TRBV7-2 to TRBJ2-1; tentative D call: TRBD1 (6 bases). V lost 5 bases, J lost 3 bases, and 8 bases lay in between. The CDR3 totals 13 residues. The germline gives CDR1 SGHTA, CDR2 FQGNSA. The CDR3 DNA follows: TGTGCCAGCAGCCCGGACAGCTACAATGAGCAGTTCTTC. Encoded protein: CASSPDSYNEQFF. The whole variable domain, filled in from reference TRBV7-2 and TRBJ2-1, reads GAGVSQSPSNKVTEKGKDVELRCDPISGHTALYWYRQSLGQGLEFLIYFQGNSAPDKSGLPSDRFSAERTGGSVSTLTIQRTQQEDSAVYLCASSPDSYNEQFFGPGTRLTVL.

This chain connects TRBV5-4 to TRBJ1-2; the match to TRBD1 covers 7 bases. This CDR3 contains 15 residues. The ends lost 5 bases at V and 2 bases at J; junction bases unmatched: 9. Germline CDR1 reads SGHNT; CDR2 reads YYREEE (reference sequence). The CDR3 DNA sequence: TGTGCCAGCAGTTGGACTAACAGGGGAAACTATGGCTACACCTTC. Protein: CASSWTNRGNYGYTF.

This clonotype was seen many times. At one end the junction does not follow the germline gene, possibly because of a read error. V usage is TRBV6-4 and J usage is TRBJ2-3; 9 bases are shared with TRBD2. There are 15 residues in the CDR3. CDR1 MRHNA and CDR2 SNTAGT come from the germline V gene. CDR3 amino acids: CASSNSGTSPDTQYF. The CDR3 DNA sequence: TGTGCCAGCAGTAACTCCGGGACTAGCCCAGATACGCAGTATTTT.

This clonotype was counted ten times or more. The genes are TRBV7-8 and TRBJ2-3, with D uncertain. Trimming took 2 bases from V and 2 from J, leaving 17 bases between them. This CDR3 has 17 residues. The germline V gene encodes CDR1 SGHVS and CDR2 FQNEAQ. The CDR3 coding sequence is TGTGCCAGCAGCTTAACATTCTCAGTAGGGAACACAGATACGCAGTATTTT. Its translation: CASSLTFSVGNTDTQYF.

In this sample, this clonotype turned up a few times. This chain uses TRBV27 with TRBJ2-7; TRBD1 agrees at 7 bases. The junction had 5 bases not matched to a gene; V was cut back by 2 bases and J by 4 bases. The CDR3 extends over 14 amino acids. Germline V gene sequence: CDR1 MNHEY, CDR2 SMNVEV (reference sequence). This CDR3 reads CASSLIGGGYEQYF. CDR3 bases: TGTGCCAGCAGTTTAATAGGGGGCGGGTACGAGCAGTACTTC.